These 15 T cell receptor beta chains share one sample of origin, sequenced in a study of T cells in Graves' hyperthyroidism and ophthalmopathy. Researchers took RNA transcripts and amplified the TCR beta CDR3 regions from them. RT-PCR in the first round (using the HTBI primer set) targeted the TCR CDR3. TCRdb re-called the multiplex PCR reads with MiXCR, one entry per CDR3 protein. The table has around 690,000 distinct CDR3 sequences, roughly a sixth seen once. Specimen: blood. The receptors derive from a man in his fifties or sixties with Graves' hyperthyroidism.

In its sample, this clonotype was seen many times. The V gene is TRBV20-1, the J gene TRBJ2-1; 7 positions match TRBD2. This CDR3 spans 14 amino acids. The germline gives CDR1 DFQATT, CDR2 SNEGSKA (reference sequence). The J segment lost 7 bases and the V segment lost 6 bases, leaving 12 bases of the junction unmatched. The CDR3 here is CSAPETGGGNEQFF. The CDR3 nucleotides are TGCAGTGCCCCGGAGACGGGAGGCGGAAATGAGCAGTTCTTC.

The chain combines TRBV6-4 with TRBJ2-5, with D maybe TRBD1 (6 bases). The CDR3 runs to 15 residues. V lost 2 bases to trimming and J lost 1 base, with 11 bases between them. Germline CDR1 and CDR2: MRHNA and SNTAGT. For the CDR3, the DNA is TGTGCCAGCAGTGACCTGGGGGCCGCCCAAGAGACCCAGTACTTC. Protein product: CASSDLGAAQETQYF.

This clonotype has at least ten counts. V and J are TRBV11-2 and TRBJ1-2; TRBD1 matches at 10 bases. V shed 4 bases, J shed 4 bases, and the junction held 6 bases outside the gene matches. The CDR3 sequence is 15 residues long. The germline CDR1 and CDR2 sequences are SGHAT and FQNNGV. CDR3 coding DNA: TGTGCCAGCAGCTCGCCGGGACAGGGGAGCTATGGCTACACCTTC. Translated: CASSSPGQGSYGYTF.

The chain links TRBV19 to TRBJ2-7; 8 nucleotides line up with TRBD2. Germline V gives CDR1 LNHDA, CDR2 SQIVND (reference sequence). This CDR3 spans 15 amino acids. Trimming at V came to 4 bases and at J to 7 bases, leaving 12 bases not matched to a gene. Here the CDR3 reads CASSKNLAGGLEQYF. Written as DNA, the CDR3 is TGTGCCAGTAGTAAGAATCTAGCGGGCGGTTTAGAGCAGTACTTC.

The J gene is TRBJ2-6, the V gene TRBV18; 8 nucleotides line up with TRBD1. CDR1 and CDR2 from the germline V gene are KGHSH and LQKENI. The CDR3 spans 16 residues. V trimming: 3 bases; J trimming: 4 bases; junction bases outside the gene matches: 5. CDR3 sequence reads: CASSPGQAPGANVLTF. CDR3 coding DNA: TGTGCCAGCTCACCGGGACAGGCCCCCGGGGCCAACGTCCTGACTTTC.

In its sample, this clonotype was seen many times. The chain links TRBV12-3 or TRBV12-4 to TRBJ2-7; TRBD2 might be the D (6 bases). This CDR3 contains 12 residues. V lost 3 bases to trimming and J lost 6 bases, with 9 bases between them. The CDR3 DNA sequence: TGTGCCAGCAGTTTCGGGGGAGGCGAGCAGTACTTC. Protein: CASSFGGGEQYF.

The chain joins TRBV29-1 to TRBJ1-1; D is unclear. V lost 4 bases to trimming and J lost 0 bases, with 3 bases between them. Germline CDR1 and CDR2: SQVTM and ANQGSEA. This CDR3 spans 11 amino acids. CDR3 amino acids: CSVGVNTEAFF. CDR3 sequence (DNA): TGCAGCGTTGGTGTGAACACTGAAGCTTTCTTT. The variable domain in full, with the rest retrieved from reference TRBV29-1 and TRBJ1-1, is SAVISQKPSRDICQRGTSLTIQCQVDSQVTMMFWYRQQPGQSLTLIATANQGSEATYESGFVIDKFPISRPNLTFSTLTVSNMSPEDSSIYLCSVGVNTEAFFGQGTRLTVV.

This clonotype was counted at least ten times. V gene TRBV2 combines with J gene TRBJ2-1; 13 bases match TRBD2. V lost 6 bases to trimming and J lost 5 bases; unmatched junction nucleotides: 7. The CDR3 extends over 16 amino acids. Germline CDR1 is SNHLY and CDR2 is FYNNEI. This CDR3 reads CASSEGLAGLNNEQFF. DNA of the CDR3: TGTGCCAGCAGCGAGGGACTAGCGGGACTGAACAATGAGCAGTTCTTC.

The table lists this clonotype with a few counts. The V call is TRBV19, the J call TRBJ2-2; D perhaps matches TRBD1 (5 bases). V was trimmed by 8 bases and J by 0 bases, leaving 13 bases between them. The CDR3 sequence is 15 residues long. From germline, CDR1 is LNHDA and CDR2 SQIVND (reference sequence). The CDR3 protein is CASGVQGANTGELFF. The CDR3 nucleotides read TGTGCCAGTGGAGTGCAGGGCGCGAACACCGGGGAGCTGTTTTTT.

V is TRBV20-1 and J is TRBJ2-3, with TRBD1 identical over 7 bases. Trimming took 6 bases from V and 1 from J; bases not matched to a gene: 7. Looked up from germline, CDR1 is DFQATT and CDR2 is SNEGSKA (reference sequence). This CDR3 contains 14 residues. CDR3 nucleotide sequence: TGCAGTGCCCTAACAGGGGTCGGCACAGATACGCAGTATTTT. Protein product: CSALTGVGTDTQYF.

The chain has TRBV19 and TRBJ2-1; D uncertain. The CDR3 spans 15 residues. Deletions cut 4 bases from V and 0 bases from J, with 10 bases between. Germline CDR1 and CDR2: LNHDA and SQIVND (reference sequence). CDR3: CASSKDLSSYNEQFF. CDR3 nucleotides: TGTGCCAGTAGTAAAGACCTGAGCTCCTACAATGAGCAGTTCTTC. The whole variable domain, remainder taken from reference TRBV19 and TRBJ2-1, is DGGITQSPKYLFRKEGQNVTLSCEQNLNHDAMYWYRQDPGQGLRLIYYSQIVNDFQKGDIAEGYSVSREKKESFPLTVTSAQKNPTAFYLCASSKDLSSYNEQFFGPGTRLTVL.

At least ten counts were recorded for this clonotype. The chain links TRBV7-9 to TRBJ1-6; 9 nucleotides align to TRBD1. The CDR3 is 15 residues long. The trim removed 5 bases at V and 8 bases at J, leaving 7 bases unmatched. CDR1 is SEHNR and CDR2 is FQNEAQ in the germline V gene (reference sequence). The CDR3 nucleotides are TGTGCCAGCAGCGAATTACAGGGGGCGCATTCACCCCTCCACTTT. Its translation is CASSELQGAHSPLHF.

This clonotype was counted at least ten times. The V and J genes are TRBV24-1 and TRBJ2-2; D is perhaps TRBD1 or TRBD2 (5 bases each). V lost 4 bases to trimming and J lost 5 bases, with 16 bases between them. Per the germline V gene, CDR1 is KGHDR and CDR2 is SFDVKD. CDR3 length equals 16 residues. This chain's CDR3 is CATSETGRKRTGELFF. CDR3 sequence (DNA): TGTGCCACCAGTGAAACGGGACGGAAAAGAACCGGGGAGCTGTTTTTT.

There are many counts of this clonotype. The rearrangement uses TRBV20-1 and TRBJ2-5, with D perhaps matching TRBD1 or TRBD2 (5 bases each). With 6 bases removed from V and 4 bases from J, the gap between germline ends came to 21 bases. Germline assignment: CDR1 DFQATT and CDR2 SNEGSKA (reference sequence). CDR3 length equals 15 residues. In nucleotides, the CDR3 is TGCAGTGCCAACGATCCGGGGCTTGGGCGAGAGACCCAGTACTTC. It codes for CSANDPGLGRETQYF.

This clonotype was seen at least ten times. An end of the junction differs from the germline gene, which may be a read error. The chain uses TRBV11-2 and TRBJ1-1; D remains ambiguous. Germline V lookup: CDR1 SGHAT, CDR2 FQNNGV. The CDR3 consists of 14 residues. For the CDR3, the DNA is TGTGCCAGCAGCCAGCGGTCCAGATGGACTGAAGCTTCCTTT. Its protein is CASSQRSRWTEASF.